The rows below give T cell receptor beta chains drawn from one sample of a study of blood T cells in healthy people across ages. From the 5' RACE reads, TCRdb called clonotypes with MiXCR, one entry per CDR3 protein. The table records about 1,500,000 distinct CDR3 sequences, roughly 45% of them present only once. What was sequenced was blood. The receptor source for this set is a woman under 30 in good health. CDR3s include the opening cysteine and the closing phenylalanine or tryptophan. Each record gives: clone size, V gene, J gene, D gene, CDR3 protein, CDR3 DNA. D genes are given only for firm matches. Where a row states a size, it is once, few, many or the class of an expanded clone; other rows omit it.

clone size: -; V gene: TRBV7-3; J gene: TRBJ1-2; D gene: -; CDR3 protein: CASSLIGLGNYGYTF; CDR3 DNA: TGTGCCAGCAGCTTAATTGGCCTTGGGAACTATGGCTACACCTTC
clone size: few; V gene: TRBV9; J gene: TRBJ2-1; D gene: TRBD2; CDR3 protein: CASSQGGLAGTNEQFF; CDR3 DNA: TGTGCCAGCAGCCAAGGAGGACTAGCGGGGACCAATGAGCAGTTCTTC
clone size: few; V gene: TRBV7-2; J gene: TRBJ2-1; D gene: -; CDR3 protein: CASSWRGRERYNEQFF; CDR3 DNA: TGTGCCAGCAGCTGGCGGGGGCGGGAGAGGTACAATGAGCAGTTCTTC
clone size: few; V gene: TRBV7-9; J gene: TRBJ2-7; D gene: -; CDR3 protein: CASRSRTYEQYF; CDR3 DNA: TGTGCCAGCCGTAGCCGAACCTACGAGCAGTACTTC
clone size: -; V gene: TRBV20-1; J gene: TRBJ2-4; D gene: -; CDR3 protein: CSASEVLTKNFQYF; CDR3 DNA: TGCAGTGCCTCGGAGGTTTTAACCAAAAACTTTCAGTACTTC
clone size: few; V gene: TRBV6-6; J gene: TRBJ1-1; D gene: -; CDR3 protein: CASRDNPPEAFF; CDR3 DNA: TGTGCCAGCAGAGATAACCCCCCTGAAGCTTTCTTT
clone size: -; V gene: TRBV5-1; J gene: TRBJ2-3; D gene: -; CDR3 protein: CASRVAVPSDTQYF; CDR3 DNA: TGCGCCAGCAGGGTTGCGGTCCCCTCAGATACGCAGTATTTT
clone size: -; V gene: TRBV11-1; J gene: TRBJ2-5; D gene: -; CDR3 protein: CASSFQGTRETQYF; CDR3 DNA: TGTGCCAGCAGCTTCCAGGGAACGAGGGAGACCCAGTACTTC
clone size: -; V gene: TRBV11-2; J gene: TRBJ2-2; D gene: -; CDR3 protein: CASSLGNSGNTGELFF; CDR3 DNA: TGTGCCAGCAGCTTAGGAAATAGCGGTAACACCGGGGAGCTGTTTTTT
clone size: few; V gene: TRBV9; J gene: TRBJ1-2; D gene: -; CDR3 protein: CASSPQPGGSYGYTF; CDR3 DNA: TGTGCCAGCAGCCCACAACCGGGGGGCTCGTATGGCTACACCTTC
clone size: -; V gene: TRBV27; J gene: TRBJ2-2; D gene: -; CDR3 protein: CARPEAGPTGELFF; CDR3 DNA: TGTGCCCGTCCAGAAGCGGGTCCCACCGGGGAGCTGTTTTTT
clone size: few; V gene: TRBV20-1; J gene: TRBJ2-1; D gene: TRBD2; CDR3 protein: CSARVFSGTSKFF; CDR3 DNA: TGCAGTGCTAGAGTCTTCTCCGGGACTAGCAAGTTCTTC
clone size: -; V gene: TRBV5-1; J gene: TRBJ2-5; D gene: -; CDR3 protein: CASSLDGREWETQYF; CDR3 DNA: TGCGCCAGCAGCTTGGATGGCCGAGAGTGGGAGACCCAGTACTTC
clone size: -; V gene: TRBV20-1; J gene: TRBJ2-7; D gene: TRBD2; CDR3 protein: CTARGGSGRDYEQYF; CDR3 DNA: TGCACTGCTAGAGGGGGTAGCGGGAGGGACTACGAGCAGTACTTC
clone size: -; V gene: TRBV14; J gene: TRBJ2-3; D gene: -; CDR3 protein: CASGGYLRTDTQYF; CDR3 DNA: TGTGCCAGCGGTGGCTACTTAAGAACAGATACGCAGTATTTT
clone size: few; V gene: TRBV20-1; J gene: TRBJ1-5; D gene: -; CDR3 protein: CSAPSEGRSQPQHF; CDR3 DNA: TGCAGTGCGCCATCGGAGGGAAGGAGTCAGCCCCAGCATTTT
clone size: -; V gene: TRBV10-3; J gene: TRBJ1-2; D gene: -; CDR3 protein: CAISEGIGGDYGYTF; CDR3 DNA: TGTGCCATCAGTGAGGGGATCGGGGGGGACTATGGCTACACCTTC
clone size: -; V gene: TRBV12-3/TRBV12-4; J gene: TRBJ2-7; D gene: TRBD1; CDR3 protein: CASRQTGEGYEQYF; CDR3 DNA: TGTGCCAGCAGACAAACAGGGGAAGGGTACGAGCAGTACTTC
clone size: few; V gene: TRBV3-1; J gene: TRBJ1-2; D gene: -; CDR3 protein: CASSQWGNGYTF; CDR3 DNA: TGTGCCAGCAGCCAATGGGGTAATGGCTACACCTTC
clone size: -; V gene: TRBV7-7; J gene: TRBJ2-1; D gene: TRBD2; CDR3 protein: CASSLGSGTGDEQFF; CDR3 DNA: TGTGCCAGCAGCCTCGGTAGCGGGACTGGTGATGAGCAGTTCTTC
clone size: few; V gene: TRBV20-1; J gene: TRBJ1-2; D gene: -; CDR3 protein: CSGSQANYGYTF; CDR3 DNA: TGCAGTGGGAGTCAAGCTAACTATGGCTACACCTTC
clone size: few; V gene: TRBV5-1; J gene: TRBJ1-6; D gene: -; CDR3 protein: CASSLEQGASPLHF; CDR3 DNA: TGCGCCAGCAGCTTGGAACAGGGTGCTTCACCCCTCCACTTT
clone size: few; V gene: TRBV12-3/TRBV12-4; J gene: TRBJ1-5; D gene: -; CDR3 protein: CASRGGPGEPQHF; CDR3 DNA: TGTGCCAGCAGAGGGGGGCCGGGGGAGCCCCAGCATTTT
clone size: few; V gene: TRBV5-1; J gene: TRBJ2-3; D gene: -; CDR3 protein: CASSLPQGASTDTQYF; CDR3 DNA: TGCGCCAGCAGCTTACCCCAAGGAGCTAGCACAGATACGCAGTATTTT
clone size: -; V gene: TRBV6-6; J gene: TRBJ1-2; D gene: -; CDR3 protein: CASRATELTYGYTF; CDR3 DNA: TGTGCCAGCAGAGCGACAGAACTAACCTATGGCTACACCTTC
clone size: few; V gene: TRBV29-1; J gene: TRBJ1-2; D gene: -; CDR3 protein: CSVEVGQGSGSYTF; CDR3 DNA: TGCAGCGTTGAAGTAGGGCAGGGAAGTGGGAGCTACACCTTC
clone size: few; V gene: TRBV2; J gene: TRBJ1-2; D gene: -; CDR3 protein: CASSTQGVGGYTF; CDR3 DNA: TGTGCCAGCAGTACACAGGGTGTTGGTGGCTACACCTTC
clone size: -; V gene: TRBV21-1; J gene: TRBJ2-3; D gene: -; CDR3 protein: CASSKAGGTGPTDTQYF; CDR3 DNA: TGTGCCAGCAGCAAAGCCGGGGGGACAGGGCCGACAGATACGCAGTATTTT
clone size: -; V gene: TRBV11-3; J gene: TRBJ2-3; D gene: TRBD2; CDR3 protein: CASSTGTSGPPTDTQYF; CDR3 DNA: TGTGCCAGCAGCACCGGGACTAGCGGGCCCCCCACAGATACGCAGTATTTT
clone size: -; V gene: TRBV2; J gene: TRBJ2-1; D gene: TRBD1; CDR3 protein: CASSDGQGRNEQFF; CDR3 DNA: TGTGCCAGCAGTGACGGACAGGGTCGGAATGAGCAGTTCTTC
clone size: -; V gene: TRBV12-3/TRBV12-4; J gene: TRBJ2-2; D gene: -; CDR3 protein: CASREGGGTGELFF; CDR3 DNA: TGTGCCAGCAGGGAGGGGGGCGGCACCGGGGAGCTGTTTTTT
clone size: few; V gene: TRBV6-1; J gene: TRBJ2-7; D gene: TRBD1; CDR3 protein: CASRRQGDRYEQYF; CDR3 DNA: TGTGCCAGCAGGAGACAGGGGGATAGGTACGAGCAGTACTTC
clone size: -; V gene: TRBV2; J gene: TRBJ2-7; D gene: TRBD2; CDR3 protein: CASGEGLAGREQYF; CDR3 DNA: TGTGCCAGCGGGGAGGGGCTAGCGGGCCGCGAGCAGTACTTC
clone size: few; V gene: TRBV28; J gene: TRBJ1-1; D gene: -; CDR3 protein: CASRPGGGLNTEAFF; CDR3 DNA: TGTGCCAGCAGGCCTGGGGGGGGGCTGAACACTGAAGCTTTCTTT
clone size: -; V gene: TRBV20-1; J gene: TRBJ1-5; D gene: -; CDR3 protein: CSVRLSTGRGQPQHF; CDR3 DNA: TGCAGTGTTCGCCTTTCGACCGGGAGGGGCCAGCCCCAGCATTTT
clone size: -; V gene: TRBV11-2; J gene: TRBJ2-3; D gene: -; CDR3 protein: CASSPNTDMQYF; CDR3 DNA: TGTGCCAGCAGCCCCAACACAGATATGCAGTATTTT
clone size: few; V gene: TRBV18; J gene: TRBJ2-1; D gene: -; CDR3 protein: CASSQGSASSYNEQFF; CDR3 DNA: TGTGCCAGCTCACAGGGGTCCGCCAGCTCCTACAATGAGCAGTTCTTC
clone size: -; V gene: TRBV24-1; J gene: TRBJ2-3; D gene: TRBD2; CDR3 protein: CATSGTSARGATDTQYF; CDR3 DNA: TGTGCCACCAGCGGGACTAGCGCCCGGGGGGCCACAGATACGCAGTATTTT
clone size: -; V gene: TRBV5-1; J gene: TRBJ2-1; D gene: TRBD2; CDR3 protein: CASSLAVSGSSNEQFF; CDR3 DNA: TGCGCCAGCAGCTTGGCCGTTAGCGGGAGCTCCAATGAGCAGTTCTTC
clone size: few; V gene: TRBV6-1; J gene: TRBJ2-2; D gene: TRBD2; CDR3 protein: CASSQSVSGSSTGELFF; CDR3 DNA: TGTGCCAGCAGCCAATCCGTCAGCGGGAGTAGCACCGGGGAGCTGTTTTTT
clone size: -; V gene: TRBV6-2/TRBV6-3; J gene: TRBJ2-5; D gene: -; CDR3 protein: CASSTAPETQYF; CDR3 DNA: TGTGCCAGCAGTACAGCTCCGGAGACCCAGTACTTC
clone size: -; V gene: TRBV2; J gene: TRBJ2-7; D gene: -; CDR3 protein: CASSEERNLREQYF; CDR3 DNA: TGTGCCAGCAGTGAGGAGAGGAATCTTCGCGAGCAGTACTTC
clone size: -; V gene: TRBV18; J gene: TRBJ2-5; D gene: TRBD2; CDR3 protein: CASSPQAGEETQYF; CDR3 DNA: TGTGCCAGCTCACCACAGGCGGGAGAAGAGACCCAGTACTTC
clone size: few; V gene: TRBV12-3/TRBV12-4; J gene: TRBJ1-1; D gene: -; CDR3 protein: CASTSGRNTEAFF; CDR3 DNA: TGTGCCAGCACCTCGGGGAGAAACACTGAAGCTTTCTTT
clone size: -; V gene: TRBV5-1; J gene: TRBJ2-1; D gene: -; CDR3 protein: CASSPTRSLYNEQFF; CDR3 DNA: TGCGCCAGCAGCCCAACTAGGTCCCTATACAATGAGCAGTTCTTC